The next 14 T cell receptor beta chains were all read from a single sample in a study of T cells after yellow fever vaccination. TCRdb called the 5' RACE reads again in MiXCR, with one record for every CDR3 protein. In the table there are more than 95,000 distinct CDR3 sequences, approximately 8.4% of which are singletons. The sample was CD8+ T cells sorted from PBMCs, taken on the day of the yellow fever booster vaccination. Every receptor here comes from a man aged 18 to 30 who received the YFV17D yellow fever vaccine.

The chain carries TRBV7-8 and TRBJ2-3, with 10 bases matching TRBD2. Germline CDR1 reads SGHVS; CDR2 reads FQNEAQ. CDR3 length: 15 residues. V lost 2 bases and J lost 3; bases outside the gene matches: 2. This CDR3 is CASSLPSGGTDTQYF. In nucleotides, the CDR3 is TGTGCCAGCAGCTTACCTAGCGGGGGTACAGATACGCAGTATTTT.

The chain carries TRBV14 and TRBJ2-2; D may be TRBD2 (5 bases). Germline CDR1 SGHDN, CDR2 FVKESK. The germline V and J ends were trimmed by 2 bases and 4 bases, with 11 bases remaining between them. The CDR3 covers 15 residues. DNA for the CDR3: TGTGCCAGCAGCCAATTCAGAGGGCCCACCGGGGAGCTGTTTTTT. Its protein is CASSQFRGPTGELFF.

This clonotype was counted between two and nine times. The genes are TRBV7-9 and TRBJ2-3; unclear D gene. The germline gives CDR1 SEHNR, CDR2 FQNEAQ (reference sequence). V was shortened by 8 bases and J by 4 bases, with 10 bases between the two germline ends. CDR3 length equals 12 residues. The DNA of the CDR3 is TGTGCCAGCGTCGGAACCTCAGATACGCAGTATTTT. Amino acid sequence: CASVGTSDTQYF.

The rearrangement links TRBV4-3 to TRBJ2-3; 7 positions match TRBD1. The V gene end was trimmed by 0 bases and the J gene end by 2 bases; junction bases not matched to a gene: 5. The length of the CDR3 is 16 residues. Germline CDR1 and CDR2: LGHNA and YSLEER. The CDR3 nucleotides are TGCGCCAGCAGCCAAGAAGGGGACAGAAACACAGATACGCAGTATTTT. This translates into CASSQEGDRNTDTQYF.

V usage is TRBV7-9 and J usage is TRBJ2-5; no definite D call. The CDR3 contains 17 residues. The V and J ends lost 0 bases and 2 bases respectively, with 16 bases between them. Germline CDR1 is SEHNR and CDR2 is FQNEAQ (reference sequence). Written as DNA, the CDR3 is TGTGCCAGCAGCTTAGCGAGTTTAGGCAGCATGCAAGAGACCCAGTACTTC. Amino acid sequence: CASSLASLGSMQETQYF. The complete variable domain, with remaining parts taken from reference TRBV7-9 and TRBJ2-5, reads DTGVSQNPRHKITKRGQNVTFRCDPISEHNRLYWYRQTLGQGPEFLTYFQNEAQLEKSRLLSDRFSAERPKGSFSTLEIQRTEQGDSAMYLCASSLASLGSMQETQYFGPGTRLLVL.

The chain is built from TRBV11-2 and TRBJ2-7, with D unclear. Trimming took off 0 bases at V and 4 bases at J, with 4 bases between the two ends. CDR3 length: 12 residues. Germline values: CDR1 SGHAT, CDR2 FQNNGV. DNA for the CDR3: TGTGCCAGCAGCTTAGATCGGTACGAGCAGTACGTC. Protein product: CASSLDRYEQYV.

This clonotype appeared a few times. This rearrangement joins TRBV18 to TRBJ2-3, with D tentatively TRBD1 (7 bases). Germline CDR1 and CDR2: KGHSH and LQKENI. Trimming removed 6 bases from V and 4 bases from J, with 14 bases in between. This CDR3 comprises 14 residues. CDR3 DNA sequence: TGTGCCAGCTCGAGACAGGGAGGCCCAGATACGCAGTATTTT. This encodes CASSRQGGPDTQYF.

The V gene is TRBV12-5, the J gene TRBJ1-1; the match to TRBD1 covers 7 bases. The CDR3 extends over 13 amino acids. Germline V gene sequence: CDR1 LGHNT, CDR2 FRNRAP. The junction had 3 bases not matched to a gene; V was cut back by 5 bases and J by 3 bases. The CDR3 DNA follows: TGTGCTAGTGGTCTGGACAGGTACACTGAAGCTTTCTTT. Protein product: CASGLDRYTEAFF.

The chain has TRBV7-9 and TRBJ1-1, with a weak D call TRBD1 (6 bases). The CDR3 is made up of 15 amino acids. V lost 5 bases, J lost 0 bases, and 13 bases lay in between. Germline V lookup: CDR1 SEHNR, CDR2 FQNEAQ (reference sequence). CDR3 nucleotide sequence: TGTGCCAGCAGCCCAGAGGGGGTTTTGAACACTGAAGCTTTCTTT. Its protein product is CASSPEGVLNTEAFF.

This clonotype was seen only a few times. The chain couples TRBV7-8 to TRBJ2-3; the match to TRBD2 covers 7 bases. Germline CDR1 and CDR2: SGHVS and FQNEAQ. With V trimmed by 3 bases and J by 1 base, 7 bases remained unmatched. The CDR3 runs to 16 residues. The CDR3 DNA reads TGTGCCAGCAGCTTGAAAGACAGCGGGGGCACAGATACGCAGTATTTT. Its translation: CASSLKDSGGTDTQYF.

This chain connects TRBV6-2 or TRBV6-3 to TRBJ1-1; TRBD1 agrees at 8 bases. The CDR3 spans 13 residues. The ends lost 0 bases at V and 6 bases at J; junction bases unmatched: 0. Germline-derived CDR1 and CDR2 are MNHEY and SVGEGT. The CDR3 DNA follows: TGTGCCAGCAGTTACTCACAGGGGGCTGAAGCTTTCTTT. This encodes CASSYSQGAEAFF.

The table lists this clonotype with a few counts. The chain has TRBV9 and TRBJ1-1; tentatively, D is TRBD1 (5 bases). Germline values: CDR1 SGDLS, CDR2 YYNGEE. The length of the CDR3 is 14 residues. Trimming shortened V by 3 bases and J by 1 base, and 10 bases separated the two germline ends. In nucleotides, the CDR3 is TGTGCCAGCAGCGCGGGGACCGCGAACACTGAAGCTTTCTTT. Residues: CASSAGTANTEAFF. Using reference TRBV9 and TRBJ1-1 for the parts outside the CDR3, the full variable domain is DSGVTQTPKHLITATGQRVTLRCSPRSGDLSVYWYQQSLDQGLQFLIQYYNGEERAKGNILERFSAQQFPDLHSELNLSSLELGDSALYFCASSAGTANTEAFFGQGTRLTVV.

This clonotype was counted between two and nine times. CDR3 nucleotides: TGTGCCAGCAAGACGTACGGACAGGGGAGTTGGGATGAAAAACTGTTTTTT. Its protein is CASKTYGQGSWDEKLFF. The rearrangement uses TRBV6-5 and TRBJ1-4; 9 bases are a match to TRBD1. CDR3 length: 17 residues. The V segment lost 7 bases and the J segment 6 bases; nucleotides outside the gene matches: 15. Germline V gene data show CDR1 as MNHEY and CDR2 as SVGAGI.

The V gene is TRBV4-3, the J gene TRBJ1-2, with D possibly matching TRBD1 (6 bases). CDR1 and CDR2 (germline): LGHNA, YSLEER. This CDR3 comprises 14 residues. V was cut by 8 bases and J by 2 bases, with 15 bases left in between. The CDR3 spells CASAEDRTNYGYTF. As DNA, the CDR3 is TGCGCCAGCGCCGAAGACAGGACAAACTATGGCTACACCTTC.